Below are 32 T cell receptor beta chains sequenced from a single sample in a study of spatial heterogeneity in lung cancer (dated by TCRdb to between 2018 and 2021). Library generation was performed with 5' RACE. The sequencer was a NextSeq 500. The public reads were run again by TCRdb, first through fastp at Q25 and then through MiXCR, and only productive beta chains were kept. Every entry covers one CDR3 protein and lists the most common genes and DNA from its rows. In all, the sample holds about 82,000 distinct CDR3 sequences, and approximately 12% of those were seen once. The ten largest clones take up around 4.3% of the sample. The intended sense of this specimen's time point label: sample taken at primary tumor resection. Whole RNA extracted from tumor and nontumor lung tissue, or from cryopreserved PBMC samples, was used for TCR sequencing without cell sorting. The sequences come from PBMCs, collected at surgery. Receptors originate from a male donor with early-stage non-small cell lung cancer.

This clonotype was counted between two and nine times. The rearrangement joins TRBV24-1 to TRBJ2-1; a weak D match, TRBD2 (6 bases). V lost 4 bases and J lost 5, with 11 bases in between. CDR1 and CDR2 (germline): KGHDR, SFDVKD. The CDR3 has 14 amino acids. The CDR3 nucleotides are TGTGCCACCAGTGAGAGCGGGTGGAACAATGAGCAGTTCTTC. It encodes CATSESGWNNEQFF.

The V call is TRBV19, the J call TRBJ2-5; 8 nucleotides align to TRBD1. Losses at the gene ends were 3 bases for V and 3 bases for J; bases not matched to a gene: 3. This CDR3 spans 14 amino acids. Per the germline V gene, CDR1 is LNHDA and CDR2 is SQIVND (reference sequence). CDR3 loop: CASSIQGAEETQYF. The DNA of the CDR3 is TGTGCCAGTAGTATTCAGGGGGCAGAAGAGACCCAGTACTTC.

The chain has TRBV12-3 or TRBV12-4 and TRBJ2-7; 11 bases are shared with TRBD2. This CDR3 region has 15 residues. With 7 bases clipped from V and 4 bases from J, the junction kept 9 bases outside the gene matches. CDR3 coding DNA: TGTGCCAGCACTCAACTAGCGGGAGCCGCGTACGAGCAGTACTTC. This gives the protein CASTQLAGAAYEQYF.

This clonotype was recorded a few times. This chain connects TRBV2 to TRBJ1-1; D remains unclear. Germline loops: CDR1 SNHLY, CDR2 FYNNEI. The CDR3 length is 13 residues. V dropped 3 bases and J dropped 0 bases, with 5 bases sitting between them. CDR3 coding DNA: TGTGCCAGCAGTGAGTTTATGAACACTGAAGCTTTCTTT. It encodes CASSEFMNTEAFF.

The chain links TRBV5-1 to TRBJ2-7; no reliable D call. V lost 1 base and J 3 bases, leaving 2 bases between the germline ends. CDR3 length equals 11 residues. Germline CDR1 and CDR2: SGHRS and YFSETQ. The CDR3, as DNA: TGCGCCAGCAGCTTGAACTACGAGCAGTACTTC. This sequence encodes CASSLNYEQYF.

This clonotype was counted between two and nine times. The chain is built from TRBV29-1 and TRBJ2-1; 8 positions match TRBD1. Germline trimming cut 7 bases from V and 7 bases from J; bases unmatched to any gene: 3. The CDR3 spans 11 residues. The germline gives CDR1 SQVTM, CDR2 ANQGSEA. Here the CDR3 DNA reads TGCAGCGCTCGACAGGGGAATGAGCAGTTCTTC. It specifies CSARQGNEQFF.

There are a few counts of this clonotype. This chain joins TRBV3-1 and TRBJ2-1; 11 bases match TRBD2. The CDR3 is 16 residues long. Germline assignment: CDR1 LGHDT and CDR2 YNNKEL (reference sequence). The junction had 13 bases not matched to a gene; V was cut back by 3 bases and J by 12 bases. CDR3: CASSHRTSGGSDRQFF. CDR3 in DNA: TGTGCCAGCAGCCACCGAACTAGCGGGGGTTCCGACCGGCAGTTCTTC.

In the case of this clonotype: The DNA is left out, because the CDR3 cannot be placed on it with certainty; the CDR3 is given as TCRdb lists it. This sequence joins TRBV6-6 and TRBJ2-1. The CDR3 length is 11 residues, termini included. Germline values: CDR1 MNHNY, CDR2 SVGAGI (reference sequence). The CDR3 spells CASILGNEQFF.

The chain links TRBV6-2 or TRBV6-3 to TRBJ1-5, with D tentatively TRBD1 (6 bases). Trimming cost V 4 bases and J 2 bases, with 12 bases left between them. CDR1 MNHEY and CDR2 SVGEGT come from the germline V gene. This CDR3 is built from 15 residues. CDR3 loop: CASSSGAGGNQPQHF. DNA of the CDR3: TGTGCCAGCAGTTCGGGGGCTGGGGGCAATCAGCCCCAGCATTTT.

Many counts were recorded for this clonotype. V usage is TRBV20-1 and J usage is TRBJ1-1; no reliable D call. The CDR3 is 12 amino acids. Trimming stripped 6 bases from V and 6 bases from J, with 14 bases between. From germline, CDR1 is DFQATT and CDR2 SNEGSKA (reference sequence). This chain's CDR3 is CSAPGLRPEAFF. CDR3 in DNA: TGCAGTGCCCCCGGCCTCCGTCCTGAAGCTTTCTTT.

Here the CDR3 DNA reads TGTGCCAGCAGAAAATGGACTAGCGGGAAGGACGGGGAGCTGTTTTTT. It translates to CASRKWTSGKDGELFF. The chain carries TRBV6-1 and TRBJ2-2, with 12 bases aligning to TRBD2. Germline trimming cut 6 bases from V and 7 bases from J; bases unmatched to any gene: 9. The length of the CDR3 is 16 residues. Germline V lookup: CDR1 MNHNS, CDR2 SASEGT.

This clonotype was seen a few times. This chain joins TRBV30 and TRBJ2-2; no definite D call. The CDR3 spans 14 residues. CDR1 is GTSNPN and CDR2 is SVGIG in the germline V gene (reference sequence). The V and J ends lost 1 base and 2 bases respectively, with 8 bases between them. The CDR3 region is CAWSGSANTGELFF. In DNA, the CDR3 is TGTGCCTGGAGTGGGTCAGCCAACACCGGGGAGCTGTTTTTT.

In its sample, this clonotype was seen many times. The chain combines TRBV10-3 with TRBJ1-5; tentatively, D is TRBD1 (5 bases). The CDR3 sequence is 15 residues long. V lost 3 bases, J lost 4 bases, and 13 bases lay in between. Germline assignment: CDR1 ENHRY and CDR2 SYGVKD. CDR3 DNA sequence: TGTGCCATCAGTGAAGGGACGGAGGGGAATCAGCCCCAGCATTTT. Protein: CAISEGTEGNQPQHF.

This clonotype was seen a few times. The V gene is TRBV7-9, the J gene TRBJ2-1, with D unresolved. The germline V gene encodes CDR1 SEHNR and CDR2 FQNEAQ (reference sequence). The length of the CDR3 is 16 residues. Trimming shortened V by 4 bases and J by 0 bases, and 13 bases separated the two germline ends. The CDR3 region is CASSSRVSSSYNEQFF. CDR3 DNA: TGTGCCAGCAGCTCCCGGGTGTCAAGCTCCTACAATGAGCAGTTCTTC. Combining the CDR3 with reference TRBV7-9 and TRBJ2-1 gives the whole variable domain DTGVSQNPRHKITKRGQNVTFRCDPISEHNRLYWYRQTLGQGPEFLTYFQNEAQLEKSRLLSDRFSAERPKGSFSTLEIQRTEQGDSAMYLCASSSRVSSSYNEQFFGPGTRLTVL.

At least ten counts were recorded for this clonotype. V is TRBV2 and J is TRBJ1-4; D is undetermined. Germline V lookup: CDR1 SNHLY, CDR2 FYNNEI. V was clipped by 6 bases and J by 8 bases, with 10 bases between them. CDR3 length: 12 amino acids. The DNA of the CDR3 is TGTGCCAGCAGAGAACAGCGAGAAAAACTGTTTTTT. Its protein is CASREQREKLFF.

This clonotype was seen a few times. This chain uses TRBV7-9 with TRBJ1-5; unclear D gene. Per germline, CDR1 SEHNR and CDR2 FQNEAQ (reference sequence). This CDR3 comprises 16 residues. Trimming took off 5 bases at V and 6 bases at J, with 20 bases between the two ends. CDR3 protein: CASSQGLGDNSQPQHF. Written as DNA, the CDR3 is TGTGCCAGCAGCCAAGGCTTGGGAGACAATAGTCAGCCCCAGCATTTT.

This clonotype was seen ten or more times. The chain is built from TRBV12-3 or TRBV12-4 and TRBJ1-1, with a weak D call TRBD1 (6 bases). This CDR3 has 14 amino acids. V was trimmed by 7 bases and J by 2 bases, leaving 14 bases between them. The CDR3 coding sequence is TGTGCCAGCACCCATGGACAGACTAACACTGAAGCTTTCTTT. Its translation is CASTHGQTNTEAFF.

For the CDR3, the DNA is TGTGCCAGCAGCGTAGGTTTCGGCTACGAGCAGTACTTC. Encoded protein: CASSVGFGYEQYF. V usage is TRBV9 and J usage is TRBJ2-7; D is undetermined. Trimming stripped 0 bases from V and 3 bases from J, with 7 bases between. CDR1 is SGDLS and CDR2 is YYNGEE in the germline V gene. The CDR3 totals 13 residues.

The chain couples TRBV7-2 to TRBJ2-2, with 8 positions matching TRBD1. V trimming: 9 bases; J trimming: 5 bases; junction bases outside the gene matches: 5. Germline V CDR1 and CDR2: SGHTA, FQGNSA. The CDR3 spans 13 residues. This CDR3 reads CASKTGGTGELFF. The DNA of the CDR3 is TGTGCCAGTAAAACAGGGGGAACCGGGGAGCTGTTTTTT. Full variable domain (remainder filled in from reference TRBV7-2 and TRBJ2-2): GAGVSQSPSNKVTEKGKDVELRCDPISGHTALYWYRQSLGQGLEFLIYFQGNSAPDKSGLPSDRFSAERTGGSVSTLTIQRTQQEDSAVYLCASKTGGTGELFFGEGSRLTVL.

This clonotype was counted between two and nine times. This rearrangement joins TRBV7-9 to TRBJ2-2; no definite D call. V was cut by 5 bases and J by 0 bases, with 7 bases left in between. The germline V gene has CDR1 SEHNR and CDR2 FQNEAQ (reference sequence). The CDR3 has 14 residues. The CDR3 bases are TGTGCCAGCAGCCGGAGCGCGAACACCGGGGAGCTGTTTTTT. Protein: CASSRSANTGELFF.

V and J are TRBV12-3 or TRBV12-4 and TRBJ2-7, with no clear D. The length of the CDR3 is 8 residues. Trimming cost V 3 bases and J 13 bases, with 4 bases left between them. The CDR3: CASSLFYF. For the CDR3, the DNA is TGTGCCAGCAGTTTGTTTTACTTC.

The V call is TRBV5-1, the J call TRBJ1-2; 7 bases are shared with TRBD1. V lost 5 bases and J lost 3; bases outside the gene matches: 4. Germline V CDR1 and CDR2: SGHRS, YFSETQ. This CDR3 is built from 13 residues. The CDR3 spells CASRPDRDYGYTF. Written as DNA, the CDR3 is TGCGCCAGCAGACCAGACAGGGACTATGGCTACACCTTC.

The genes are TRBV4-1 and TRBJ1-1, with D uncertain. Germline V gene lookup returns CDR1 MGHRA and CDR2 YSYEKL. Between the trimmed V and J ends, which lost 1 base and 0 bases, there was a span of 15 bases. There are 17 residues in the CDR3. The CDR3 DNA reads TGCGCCAGCAGCCAAGGAATGGGGAGGAAACTGAACACTGAAGCTTTCTTT. Protein sequence: CASSQGMGRKLNTEAFF.

This clonotype was seen ten or more times. The chain has TRBV20-1 and TRBJ1-1, with 7 positions matching TRBD1. The length of the CDR3 is 12 residues. Germline V lookup: CDR1 DFQATT, CDR2 SNEGSKA (reference sequence). The J segment lost 4 bases and the V segment lost 6 bases, leaving 5 bases of the junction unmatched. The chain's CDR3 is CSAKGAVTEAFF. The CDR3 DNA is TGCAGTGCGAAGGGGGCAGTCACTGAAGCTTTCTTT.

This clonotype was found a few times. This rearrangement joins TRBV6-1 to TRBJ2-1; 8 nucleotides line up with TRBD2. The CDR3 is 15 residues long. Germline V gene lookup returns CDR1 MNHNS and CDR2 SASEGT. The ends lost 3 bases at V and 7 bases at J; junction bases unmatched: 8. The CDR3 region has the DNA TGTGCCAGCAGTGACGGGGGGGGGCCGAGGAATGAGCAGTTCTTC. Translation gives CASSDGGGPRNEQFF.

The chain couples TRBV5-8 to TRBJ2-1; 16 nucleotides align to TRBD2. After removal of 7 bases from V and 5 bases from J, the junction contained 27 bases not matched to a gene. Looked up from germline, CDR1 is SGHTS and CDR2 is YDEGEE. The CDR3 totals 23 residues. The CDR3 protein is CASPGLSLSGTSGREGMHNEQFF. The CDR3 nucleotides are TGTGCCAGCCCTGGGCTGTCTCTTTCCGGGACTAGCGGGAGGGAGGGGATGCACAATGAGCAGTTCTTC.

This clonotype has at least ten counts. The junction does not match germline at one end; this may be a read error. The CDR3 sequence is CASSLDSSNEQYF. CDR3 coding DNA: TGCGCCAGCAGCTTGGACAGCTCCAACGAGCAGTACTTC. The chain combines TRBV5-1 with TRBJ2-7; D gene unclear. CDR3 length: 13 amino acids. Looked up from germline, CDR1 is SGHRS and CDR2 is YFSETQ.

There are a few counts of this clonotype. The rearrangement joins TRBV7-8 to TRBJ2-2; TRBD2 agrees at 10 bases. Per germline, CDR1 SGHVS and CDR2 FQNEAQ. The J segment lost 4 bases and the V segment lost 5 bases, leaving 7 bases of the junction unmatched. The CDR3 sequence is 16 residues long. The CDR3 DNA reads as TGTGCCAGCAGCCTCTCTCGACTAGCGGGCACCGGGGAGCTGTTTTTT. It is translated as CASSLSRLAGTGELFF.

The chain links TRBV29-1 to TRBJ1-2; D unresolved. V lost 3 bases and J 7 bases, leaving 9 bases between the germline ends. The CDR3 length is 11 residues. Germline CDR1 is SQVTM and CDR2 is ANQGSEA. In DNA form, the CDR3 reads TGCAGCGTTGAGGAGGAGAGTGGCTACACCTTC. Its translation: CSVEEESGYTF.

V is TRBV2 and J is TRBJ2-1, with 8 positions matching TRBD2. The CDR3 has 17 residues. Germline V CDR1 and CDR2: SNHLY, FYNNEI. J gave up 4 bases and V 1 base, and 9 bases lay outside the gene matches. The CDR3 DNA is TGTGCCAGCAGTGAAGAGGAGGCGCGGGGGGCGTACAATGAGCAGTTCTTC. This translates into CASSEEEARGAYNEQFF.

CDR3 loop: CASSLKRGETQYF. The CDR3 DNA reads as TGTGCCAGCAGTTTGAAGAGAGGAGAGACCCAGTACTTC. This sequence joins TRBV12-3 or TRBV12-4 and TRBJ2-5; D ambiguous. Trimming removed 3 bases at V and 4 bases at J, with 9 bases between. This CDR3 has 13 amino acids.

This clonotype was detected ten times or more. As DNA, the CDR3 is TGCAGCGTCCCCGTGGAGGGGGGGCCTGCCGGGGAGCTGTTTTTT. Translated: CSVPVEGGPAGELFF. The chain carries TRBV29-1 and TRBJ2-2, with D tentatively TRBD2 (7 bases). Germline V gives CDR1 SQVTM, CDR2 ANQGSEA. There are 15 residues in the CDR3. V lost 6 bases and J 6 bases, leaving 20 bases between the germline ends.